The next 15 T cell receptor beta chains were all read from a single sample in a study of blood T cell repertoires in COVID-19. The assay was immunoSEQ multiplex PCR, and TCRdb's table has in-frame clones only and misses some. Among 240,000 or so clones listed, 75% to 90% were seen once. Material for sequencing was PBMCs or T cells enriched from blood (not recorded which). Source of these receptors: a woman aged 40 to 50 with acute COVID-19.

The V and J genes are TRBV7-9 and TRBJ1-4, with D unresolved. The CDR3 is 12 amino acids. The germline V gene encodes CDR1 SEHNR and CDR2 FQNEAQ (reference sequence). Trimming took 6 bases from V and 4 from J, leaving 6 bases between them. CDR3 region: CASRQLNEKLFF. The CDR3 DNA sequence: TGTGCCAGCAGACAGCTTAATGAAAAACTGTTTTTT.

The V gene is TRBV14, the J gene TRBJ2-1, with D possibly being TRBD1 (6 bases). The CDR3 has 14 residues. V dropped 4 bases and J dropped 7 bases, with 14 bases sitting between them. The germline gives CDR1 SGHDN, CDR2 FVKESK. The CDR3 loop is CASSRQEPLNEQFF. CDR3 bases: TGTGCCAGCAGCCGACAGGAGCCTTTGAATGAGCAGTTCTTC.

The chain recombines TRBV11-3 with TRBJ2-4; TRBD2 is a possible D gene (5 bases). This CDR3 has 16 residues. Germline CDR1 and CDR2: SGHNT and YENEEA. Deletions cut 5 bases from V and 0 bases from J, with 14 bases between. In DNA, the CDR3 is TGTGCCAGCAGCCCACGACGGGAACTAGCCAAAAACATTCAGTACTTC. Translated: CASSPRRELAKNIQYF.

The chain links TRBV3-1 (or the pseudogene TRBV3-2) to TRBJ2-3; 11 bases fit TRBD2. V gave up 1 base and J gave up 4 bases; unmatched junction bases: 10. The germline V gene has CDR1 LGHDT and CDR2 YNNKEL (reference sequence). This CDR3 has 18 amino acids. The CDR3 sequence: CASSQVAVAGGSADTQYF. Written as DNA, the CDR3 is TGTGCCAGCAGCCAAGTTGCGGTAGCGGGAGGGAGCGCAGATACGCAGTATTTT.

J is TRBJ2-7 and V is TRBV7-8, with a tentative D call TRBD2 (6 bases). The CDR3 covers 15 residues. The V end lost 3 bases, the J end lost 3 bases, and 15 bases lay between the germline ends. In germline, CDR1 is SGHVS, CDR2 FQNEAQ. The CDR3 is CASSFAGQGGYEQYF. CDR3 coding DNA: TGTGCCAGCAGCTTCGCTGGGCAGGGAGGCTACGAGCAGTACTTC.

The gene calls are TRBV25-1 and TRBJ2-3; the D gene is possibly TRBD2 (7 bases). Per germline, CDR1 MGHDK and CDR2 SYGVNS. CDR3 size: 17 residues. Trimming left V 5 bases short and J 3 bases short, with 21 bases between. In DNA, the CDR3 is TGTGCCAGCAGTCCACCCGGGGAGGGACATGTAACAGATACGCAGTATTTT. Its protein is CASSPPGEGHVTDTQYF. Together with reference TRBV25-1 and TRBJ2-3, the CDR3 gives the full variable domain: EADIYQTPRYLVIGTGKKITLECSQTMGHDKMYWYQQDPGMELHLIHYSYGVNSTEKGDLSSESTVSRIRTEHFPLTLESARPSHTSQYLCASSPPGEGHVTDTQYFGPGTRLTVL.

The chain links TRBV9 to TRBJ2-1, with 15 positions matching TRBD2. Trimming at V came to 3 bases and at J to 4 bases, leaving 5 bases not matched to a gene. Germline CDR1 reads SGDLS; CDR2 reads YYNGEE. The CDR3 has 17 amino acids. This chain's CDR3 is CASSGPGLAGGYNEQFF. The DNA for the CDR3 is TGTGCCAGCAGCGGACCCGGACTAGCGGGAGGGTACAATGAGCAGTTCTTC.

As to this clone: Other DNA sequences within the sample encode an identical CDR3. The chain recombines TRBV5-1 with TRBJ2-7, with TRBD1 as a possible D gene (5 bases). Per the germline V gene, CDR1 is SGHRS and CDR2 is YFSETQ. This CDR3 has 13 amino acids. V was cut by 0 bases and J by 2 bases, with 6 bases left in between. The CDR3 region is CASSLDRTYEQYF. Written as DNA, the CDR3 is TGCGCCAGCAGCTTGGACAGGACCTACGAGCAGTACTTC.

The rearrangement links TRBV7-8 to TRBJ2-7; 10 positions agree with TRBD2. The germline V gene has CDR1 SGHVS and CDR2 FQNEAQ. The CDR3 is made up of 16 amino acids. V shed 3 bases, J shed 2 bases, and the junction held 7 bases outside the gene matches. The CDR3 nucleotides read TGTGCCAGCAGCTTCTCGCCTAGCGGGAGCCCCTACGAGCAGTACTTC. Translation: CASSFSPSGSPYEQYF.

The V and J genes are TRBV2 and TRBJ2-1; tentative D call: TRBD2 (6 bases). Between the trimmed V and J ends, which lost 7 bases and 2 bases, there was a span of 15 bases. In germline, CDR1 is SNHLY, CDR2 FYNNEI. CDR3 length: 15 amino acids. The CDR3 DNA follows: TGTGCCAGCATGACGGGTAGCGGAACCTACAATGAGCAGTTCTTC. It yields the protein CASMTGSGTYNEQFF.

The chain is built from TRBV19 and TRBJ2-3; 8 positions agree with TRBD2. Germline trimming cut 5 bases from V and 5 bases from J; bases unmatched to any gene: 9. Germline assignment: CDR1 LNHDA and CDR2 SQIVND (reference sequence). CDR3 length: 15 residues. This CDR3 is CASSAPGGRQDTQYF. The CDR3 region has the DNA TGTGCCAGTAGTGCCCCTGGCGGGAGGCAAGATACGCAGTATTTT.

The CDR3 here is CATSDLAGGPYNEQFF. DNA for the CDR3: TGTGCCACCAGTGACTTAGCGGGGGGCCCCTACAATGAGCAGTTCTTC. V and J are TRBV24-1 and TRBJ2-1, with 10 bases lining up with TRBD2. This CDR3 comprises 16 residues. Germline V gene data show CDR1 as KGHDR and CDR2 as SFDVKD. J was trimmed by 2 bases and V by 4 bases; bases with no gene match: 4.

The chain employs TRBV25-1 and TRBJ2-2, with D possibly matching TRBD1 (5 bases). Between the trimmed V and J ends, which lost 6 bases and 2 bases, there was a span of 7 bases. The CDR3 is made up of 13 amino acids. Germline-derived CDR1 and CDR2 are MGHDK and SYGVNS. This chain's CDR3 is CASRRTNTGELFF. The CDR3 DNA reads TGTGCCAGCAGACGGACAAACACCGGGGAGCTGTTTTTT.

The V and J genes are TRBV14 and TRBJ1-2; possibly TRBD1 for D (6 bases). Trimming removed 0 bases at V and 7 bases at J, with 15 bases between. This CDR3 is 15 amino acids long. From germline, CDR1 is SGHDN and CDR2 FVKESK. In nucleotides, the CDR3 is TGTGCCAGCAGCCAAGACACAGGGAAATTGGGTGGCTACACCTTC. It yields the protein CASSQDTGKLGGYTF.

This clone was counted a single time. CDR3 DNA: TGTGCCAGCAGCAAAGACCGACTGGCTGAAAAACTGTTTTTT. Amino acid sequence: CASSKDRLAEKLFF. The chain has TRBV21-1 and TRBJ1-4. TRBV21-1 counts as a pseudogene. The CDR3 covers 14 residues.